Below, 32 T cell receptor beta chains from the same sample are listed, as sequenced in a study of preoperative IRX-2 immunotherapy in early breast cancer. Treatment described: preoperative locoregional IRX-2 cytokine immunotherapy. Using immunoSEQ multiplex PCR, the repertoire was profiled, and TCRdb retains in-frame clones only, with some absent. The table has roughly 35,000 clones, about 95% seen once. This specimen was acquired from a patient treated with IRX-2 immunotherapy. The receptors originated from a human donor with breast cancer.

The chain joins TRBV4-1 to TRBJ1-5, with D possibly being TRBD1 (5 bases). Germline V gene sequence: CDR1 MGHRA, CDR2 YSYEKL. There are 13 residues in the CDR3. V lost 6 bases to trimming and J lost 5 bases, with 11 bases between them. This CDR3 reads CASRGPSHQPQHF. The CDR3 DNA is TGCGCCAGCAGGGGGCCCAGCCATCAGCCCCAGCATTTT.

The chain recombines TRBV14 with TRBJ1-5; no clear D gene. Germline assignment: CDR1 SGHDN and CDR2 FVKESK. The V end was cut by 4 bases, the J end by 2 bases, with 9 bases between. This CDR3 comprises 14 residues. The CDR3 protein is CASSPRLRNQPQHF. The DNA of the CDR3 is TGTGCCAGCAGCCCTAGGCTTCGCAATCAGCCCCAGCATTTT.

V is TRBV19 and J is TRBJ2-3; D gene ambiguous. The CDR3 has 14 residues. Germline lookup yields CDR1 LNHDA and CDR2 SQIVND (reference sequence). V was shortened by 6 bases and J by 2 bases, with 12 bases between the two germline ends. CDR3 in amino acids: CASRARAATDTQYF. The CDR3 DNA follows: TGTGCCAGTAGGGCCCGGGCCGCCACAGATACGCAGTATTTT.

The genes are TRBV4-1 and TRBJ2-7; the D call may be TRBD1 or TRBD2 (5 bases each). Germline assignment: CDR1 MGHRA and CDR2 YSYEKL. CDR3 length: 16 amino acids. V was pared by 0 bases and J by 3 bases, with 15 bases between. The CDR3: CASSQDSPGPFYEQYF. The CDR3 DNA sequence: TGCGCCAGCAGCCAAGATAGCCCGGGACCCTTCTACGAGCAGTACTTC.

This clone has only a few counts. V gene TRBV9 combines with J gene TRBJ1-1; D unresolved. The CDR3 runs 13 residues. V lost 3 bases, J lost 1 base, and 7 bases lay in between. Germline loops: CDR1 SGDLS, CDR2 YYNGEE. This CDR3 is CASSGRPNTEAFF. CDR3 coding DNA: TGTGCCAGCAGCGGACGGCCGAACACTGAAGCTTTCTTT.

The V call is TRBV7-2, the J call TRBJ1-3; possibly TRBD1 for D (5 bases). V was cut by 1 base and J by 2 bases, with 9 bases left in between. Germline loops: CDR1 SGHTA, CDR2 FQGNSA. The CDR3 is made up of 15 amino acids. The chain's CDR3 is CASSLVPGAGNTIYF. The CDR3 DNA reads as TGTGCCAGCAGCTTAGTACCGGGGGCTGGAAACACCATATATTTT.

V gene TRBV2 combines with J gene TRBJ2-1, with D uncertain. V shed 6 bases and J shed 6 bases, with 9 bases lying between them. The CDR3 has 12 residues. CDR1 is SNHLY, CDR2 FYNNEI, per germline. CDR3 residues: CASSRSGNEQFF. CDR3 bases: TGTGCCAGCAGCCGTTCGGGCAATGAGCAGTTCTTC. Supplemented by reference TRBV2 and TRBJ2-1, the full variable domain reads EPEVTQTPSHQVTQMGQEVILRCVPISNHLYFYWYRQILGQKVEFLVSFYNNEISEKSEIFDDQFSVERPDGSNFTLKIRSTKLEDSAMYFCASSRSGNEQFFGPGTRLTVL.

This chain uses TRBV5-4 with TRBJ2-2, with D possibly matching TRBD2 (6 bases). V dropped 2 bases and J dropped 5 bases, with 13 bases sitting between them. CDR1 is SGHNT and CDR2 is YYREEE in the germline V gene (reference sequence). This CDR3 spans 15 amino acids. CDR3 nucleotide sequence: TGTGCCAGCAGCTTAGGAGGGGCGCGTACCGGGGAGCTGTTTTTT. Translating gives CASSLGGARTGELFF.

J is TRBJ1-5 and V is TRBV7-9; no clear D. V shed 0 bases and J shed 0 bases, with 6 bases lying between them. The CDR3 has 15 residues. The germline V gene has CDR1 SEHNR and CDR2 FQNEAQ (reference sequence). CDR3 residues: CASSLAGNSNQPQHF. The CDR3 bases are TGTGCCAGCAGCTTAGCTGGGAATAGCAATCAGCCCCAGCATTTT.

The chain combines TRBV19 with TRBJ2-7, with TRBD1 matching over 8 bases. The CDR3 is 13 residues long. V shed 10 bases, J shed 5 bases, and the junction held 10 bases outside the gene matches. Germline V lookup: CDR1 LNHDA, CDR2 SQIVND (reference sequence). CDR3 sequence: CATSATGGNEQYF. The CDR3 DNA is TGTGCCACTTCGGCTACAGGGGGTAACGAGCAGTACTTC.

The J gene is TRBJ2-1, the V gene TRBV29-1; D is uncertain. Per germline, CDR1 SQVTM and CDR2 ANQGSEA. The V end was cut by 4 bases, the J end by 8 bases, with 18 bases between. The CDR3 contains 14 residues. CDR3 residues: CSVVRPALGDEQFF. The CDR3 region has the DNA TGCAGCGTTGTACGACCAGCTTTAGGTGATGAGCAGTTCTTC.

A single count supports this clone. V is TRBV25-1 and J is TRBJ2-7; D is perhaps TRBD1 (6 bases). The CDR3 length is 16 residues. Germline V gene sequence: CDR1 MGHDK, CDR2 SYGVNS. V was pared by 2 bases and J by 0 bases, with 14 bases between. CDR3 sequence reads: CASSERGRQYSYEQYF. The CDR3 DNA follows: TGTGCCAGCAGTGAAAGGGGGAGACAATACTCCTACGAGCAGTACTTC.

The CDR3 spells CASSMKGRTTSGANVLTF. CDR3 nucleotide sequence: TGTGCCAGTAGTATGAAAGGACGTACAACCTCTGGGGCCAACGTCCTGACTTTC. V and J are TRBV19 and TRBJ2-6; D not resolved. V gave up 3 bases and J gave up 0 bases, with 15 bases separating them. This CDR3 is built from 18 residues. Looked up from germline, CDR1 is LNHDA and CDR2 is SQIVND (reference sequence).

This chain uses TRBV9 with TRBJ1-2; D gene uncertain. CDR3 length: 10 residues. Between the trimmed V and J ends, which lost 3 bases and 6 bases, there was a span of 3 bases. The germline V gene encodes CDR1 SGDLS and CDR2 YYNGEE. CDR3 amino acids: CASSGDGYTF. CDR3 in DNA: TGTGCCAGCAGCGGAGATGGCTACACCTTC.

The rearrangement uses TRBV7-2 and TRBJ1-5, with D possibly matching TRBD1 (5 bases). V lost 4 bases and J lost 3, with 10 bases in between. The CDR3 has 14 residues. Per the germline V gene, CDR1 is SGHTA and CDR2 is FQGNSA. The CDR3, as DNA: TGTGCCAGCAGCTCAGGGATATTCAATCAGCCCCAGCATTTT. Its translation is CASSSGIFNQPQHF. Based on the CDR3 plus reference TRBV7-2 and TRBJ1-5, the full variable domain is GAGVSQSPSNKVTEKGKDVELRCDPISGHTALYWYRQSLGQGLEFLIYFQGNSAPDKSGLPSDRFSAERTGGSVSTLTIQRTQQEDSAVYLCASSSGIFNQPQHFGDGTRLSIL.

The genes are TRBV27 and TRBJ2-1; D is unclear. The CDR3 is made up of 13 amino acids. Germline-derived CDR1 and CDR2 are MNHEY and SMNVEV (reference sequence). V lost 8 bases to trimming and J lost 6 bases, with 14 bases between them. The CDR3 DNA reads TGTGCCAGCTCTAAAGGGTACGGCAATGAGCAGTTCTTC. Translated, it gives CASSKGYGNEQFF.

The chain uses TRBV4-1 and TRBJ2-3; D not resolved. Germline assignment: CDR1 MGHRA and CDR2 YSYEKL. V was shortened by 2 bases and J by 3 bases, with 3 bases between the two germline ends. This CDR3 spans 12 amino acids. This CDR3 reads CASSQRTDTQYF. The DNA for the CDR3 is TGCGCCAGCAGCCAACGGACAGATACGCAGTATTTT.

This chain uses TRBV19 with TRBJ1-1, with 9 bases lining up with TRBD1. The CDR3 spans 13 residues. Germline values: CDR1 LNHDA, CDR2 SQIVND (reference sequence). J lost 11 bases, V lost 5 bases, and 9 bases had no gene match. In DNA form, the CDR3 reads TGTGCCAGTAGTCCCCGGGACAGGGAACGGGCTTTCTTT. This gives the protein CASSPRDRERAFF.

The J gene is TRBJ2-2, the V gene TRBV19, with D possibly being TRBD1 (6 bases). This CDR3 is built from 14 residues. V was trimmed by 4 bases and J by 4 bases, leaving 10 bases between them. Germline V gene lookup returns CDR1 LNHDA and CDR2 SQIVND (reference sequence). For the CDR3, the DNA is TGTGCCAGTAGTACTGGACAGCCCACCGGGGAGCTGTTTTTT. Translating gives CASSTGQPTGELFF. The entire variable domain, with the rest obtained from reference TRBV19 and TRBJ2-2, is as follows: DGGITQSPKYLFRKEGQNVTLSCEQNLNHDAMYWYRQDPGQGLRLIYYSQIVNDFQKGDIAEGYSVSREKKESFPLTVTSAQKNPTAFYLCASSTGQPTGELFFGEGSRLTVL.

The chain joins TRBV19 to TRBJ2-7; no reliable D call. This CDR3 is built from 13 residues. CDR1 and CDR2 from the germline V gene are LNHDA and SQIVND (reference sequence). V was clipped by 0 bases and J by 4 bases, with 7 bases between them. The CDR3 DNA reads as TGTGCCAGTAGTATAGACAGGAAATACGAGCAGTACTTC. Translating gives CASSIDRKYEQYF.

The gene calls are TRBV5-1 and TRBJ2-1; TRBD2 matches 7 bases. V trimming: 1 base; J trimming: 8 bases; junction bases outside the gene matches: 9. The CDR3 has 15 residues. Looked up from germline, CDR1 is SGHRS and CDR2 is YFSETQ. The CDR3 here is CASSLFPGTTYEQFF. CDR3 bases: TGCGCCAGCAGCTTGTTTCCCGGGACTACGTATGAGCAGTTCTTC.

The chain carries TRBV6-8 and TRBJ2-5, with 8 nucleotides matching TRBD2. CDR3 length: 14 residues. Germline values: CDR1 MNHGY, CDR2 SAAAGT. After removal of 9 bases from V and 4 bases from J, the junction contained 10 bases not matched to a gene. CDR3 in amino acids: CARVAGGSGETQYF. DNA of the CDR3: TGTGCCAGGGTCGCGGGGGGAAGTGGAGAGACCCAGTACTTC.

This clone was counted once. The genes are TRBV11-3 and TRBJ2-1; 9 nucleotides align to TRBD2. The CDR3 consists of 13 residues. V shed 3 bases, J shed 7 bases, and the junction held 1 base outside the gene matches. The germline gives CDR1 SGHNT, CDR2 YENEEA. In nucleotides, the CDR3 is TGTGCCAGCAGCTTGACTAGCGGAAATGAGCAGTTCTTC. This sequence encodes CASSLTSGNEQFF.

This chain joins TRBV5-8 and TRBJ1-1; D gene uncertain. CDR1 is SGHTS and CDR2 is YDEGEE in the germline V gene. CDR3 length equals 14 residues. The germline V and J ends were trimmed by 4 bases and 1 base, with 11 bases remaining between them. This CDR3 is CASSPLRENTEAFF. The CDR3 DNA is TGTGCCAGCAGCCCACTTAGGGAGAACACTGAAGCTTTCTTT.

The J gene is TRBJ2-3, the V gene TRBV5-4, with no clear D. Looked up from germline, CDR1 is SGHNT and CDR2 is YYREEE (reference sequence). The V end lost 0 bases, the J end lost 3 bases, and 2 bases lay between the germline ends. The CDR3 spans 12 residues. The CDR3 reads CASSLDTDTQYF. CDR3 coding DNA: TGTGCCAGCAGCTTGGATACAGATACGCAGTATTTT.

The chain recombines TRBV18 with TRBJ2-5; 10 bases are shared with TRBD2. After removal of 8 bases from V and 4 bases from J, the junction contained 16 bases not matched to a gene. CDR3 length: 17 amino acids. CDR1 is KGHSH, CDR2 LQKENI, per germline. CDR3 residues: CASTRASGSSRGETQYF. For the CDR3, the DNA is TGTGCCAGCACCCGCGCTAGCGGGAGCAGCAGAGGAGAGACCCAGTACTTC.

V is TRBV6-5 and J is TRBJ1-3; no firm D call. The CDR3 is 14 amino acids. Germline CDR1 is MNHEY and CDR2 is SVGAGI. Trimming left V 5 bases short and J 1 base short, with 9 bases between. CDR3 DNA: TGTGCCAGCAGTATGGGAAGGTCTGGAAACACCATATATTTT. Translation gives CASSMGRSGNTIYF.

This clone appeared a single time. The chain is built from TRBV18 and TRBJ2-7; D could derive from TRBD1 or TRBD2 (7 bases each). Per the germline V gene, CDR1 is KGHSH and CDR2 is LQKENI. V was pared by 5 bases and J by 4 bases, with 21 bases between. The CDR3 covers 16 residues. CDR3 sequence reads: CASSAAGRGRGYEQYF. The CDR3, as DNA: TGTGCCAGCTCAGCCGCGGGGAGGGGGCGCGGGTACGAGCAGTACTTC.

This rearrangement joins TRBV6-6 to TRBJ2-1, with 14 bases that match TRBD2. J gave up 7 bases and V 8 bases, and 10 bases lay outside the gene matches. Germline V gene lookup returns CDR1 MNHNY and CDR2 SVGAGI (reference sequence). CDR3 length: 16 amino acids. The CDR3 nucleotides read TGTGCCAGCCTTACGACTAGCGGGGGGGCGGGGAATGAGCAGTTCTTC. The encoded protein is CASLTTSGGAGNEQFF.

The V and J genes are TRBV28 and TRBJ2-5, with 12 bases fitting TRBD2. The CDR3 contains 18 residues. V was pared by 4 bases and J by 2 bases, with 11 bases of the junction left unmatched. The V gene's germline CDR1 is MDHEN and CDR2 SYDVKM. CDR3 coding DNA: TGTGCCAGCAGTTCCTCCTGGCCACTAGCGGGAGGACAAGAGACCCAGTACTTC. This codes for CASSSSWPLAGGQETQYF.

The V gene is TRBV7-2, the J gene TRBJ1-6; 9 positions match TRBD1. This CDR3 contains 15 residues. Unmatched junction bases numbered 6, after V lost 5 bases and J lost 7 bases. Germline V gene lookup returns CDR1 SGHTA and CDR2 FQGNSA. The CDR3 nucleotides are TGTGCCAGCAGCCATTATGGACAGGGGAATTCACCCCTCCACTTT. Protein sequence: CASSHYGQGNSPLHF.

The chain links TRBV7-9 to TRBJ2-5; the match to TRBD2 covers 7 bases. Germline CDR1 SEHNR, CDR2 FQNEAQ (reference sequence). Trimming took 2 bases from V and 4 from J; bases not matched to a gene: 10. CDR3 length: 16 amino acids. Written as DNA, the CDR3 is TGTGCCAGCAGCTTAAGGTCTCGCGGGGGAGGAGAGACCCAGTACTTC. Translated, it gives CASSLRSRGGGETQYF.